What follows are 9 T cell receptor beta chains derived from one specimen sequenced in a study of human T cells and chemical hapten exposure (dated by TCRdb to about 2021). Libraries were constructed by RACE. Sequenced using a NextSeq 500. TCRdb trimmed the raw reads at Q25, called clones with MiXCR and kept productive beta chains. When rows share a CDR3 protein, they turn into one entry using the most common DNA and genes. This sample comprises approximately 350,000 distinct CDR3 sequences, approximately 6.3% of them detected only once. Jointly, the top ten make up 8.4% of the sample. The time point label, read with the paper, signifies: patch test 1, 2 weeks after DPC sensitization. The treatment or condition tag for this specimen amounts to: therapeutic diphenylcyclopropenone sensitization with weekly scalp DPC. Sequences were derived from whole blood, sampled in connection with sensitization to the hapten diphenylcyclopropenone (DPC). The receptors were gathered from a woman under 30 with alopecia areata. Some clones in this sample may be carry-over from other donors' samples.

This clonotype was detected only once. V gene TRBV18 combines with J gene TRBJ2-3; possible D gene TRBD1, 6 bases. CDR1 is KGHSH and CDR2 is LQKENI in the germline V gene. There are 14 residues in the CDR3. Trimming removed 0 bases at V and 5 bases at J, with 9 bases between. The DNA of the CDR3 is TGTGCCAGCTCACCACCGGGGGCTCTAGATACGCAGTATTTT. Translation: CASSPPGALDTQYF.

This clonotype was picked up a small number of times. The rearrangement joins TRBV10-3 to TRBJ1-2, with 7 bases matching TRBD1. The length of the CDR3 is 15 residues. V lost 0 bases and J lost 4; bases outside the gene matches: 5. CDR1 and CDR2 (germline): ENHRY, SYGVKD. The chain's CDR3 is CAISESLDRVYGYTF. The CDR3 DNA sequence: TGTGCCATCAGTGAGTCCCTCGACAGGGTCTATGGCTACACCTTC.

This chain links TRBV4-1 with TRBJ1-2, with D perhaps matching TRBD1 (5 bases). The CDR3 totals 16 residues. V was cut by 1 base and J by 4 bases, with 16 bases left in between. In germline, CDR1 is MGHRA, CDR2 YSYEKL. CDR3 amino acids: CASSQVKGSKAYGYTF. CDR3 DNA: TGCGCCAGCAGCCAAGTGAAGGGGAGTAAGGCCTATGGCTACACCTTC.

The chain links TRBV4-3 to TRBJ2-7; D remains ambiguous. Germline V gene lookup returns CDR1 LGHNA and CDR2 YSLEER. V dropped 0 bases and J dropped 0 bases, with 9 bases sitting between them. The CDR3 has 15 amino acids. The CDR3 here is CASSQDMLSSYEQYF. The CDR3, as DNA: TGCGCCAGCAGCCAAGATATGCTGAGCTCCTACGAGCAGTACTTC.

The chain combines TRBV4-3 with TRBJ1-6, with D maybe TRBD1 (5 bases). The V gene lost 0 bases and the J gene lost 8 bases, with 14 bases spanning the gap. Germline V CDR1 and CDR2: LGHNA, YSLEER. This CDR3 is built from 16 residues. The CDR3 coding sequence is TGCGCCAGCAGCCAAGAACCCGGGACGTCTGATTCACCCCTCCACTTT. It is translated as CASSQEPGTSDSPLHF.

V is TRBV5-4 and J is TRBJ2-3; 9 bases fit TRBD1. CDR1 is SGHNT and CDR2 is YYREEE in the germline V gene (reference sequence). Trimming took 4 bases from V and 5 from J; bases not matched to a gene: 8. The CDR3 covers 15 residues. The DNA of the CDR3 is TGTGCCAGCAGCCTTCCGGGACAGGGTGGAGATACGCAGTATTTT. Translating it yields CASSLPGQGGDTQYF.

V usage is TRBV21-1 and J usage is TRBJ1-4; TRBD1, the table's D call, lacks a check against the DNA. TRBV21-1 is marked as a pseudogene. This CDR3 comprises 14 residues. The CDR3 loop reads CASGTGHANEKLFF. CDR3 nucleotide sequence: TGTGCCAGCGGGACAGGGCACGCTAATGAAAAACTGTTTTTT.

This clonotype was recorded many times. This sequence joins TRBV21-1 and TRBJ2-1; TRBD1 is the table's D call and was not checked against the DNA. TRBV21-1 is a listed pseudogene. CDR3 length: 19 amino acids. In DNA form, the CDR3 reads TGTGCCAGCAGCGAATGTGCTACTAACTGGCGGCCCCCCTACAATGAGCAGTTCTTC. It is translated as CASSECATNWRPPYNEQFF.

This clonotype was observed at least ten times. V gene TRBV2 combines with J gene TRBJ2-3; 9 nucleotides line up with TRBD2. Germline V gene sequence: CDR1 SNHLY, CDR2 FYNNEI. The V gene end was trimmed by 6 bases and the J gene end by 0 bases; junction bases not matched to a gene: 16. The CDR3 contains 19 residues. The CDR3 loop reads CASSEPPSGGFTSTDTQYF. For the CDR3, the DNA is TGTGCCAGCAGCGAACCCCCCAGCGGGGGGTTCACTAGCACAGATACGCAGTATTTT.